This T cell receptor (beta chain) was retrieved from a study of OX40 agonist ivuxolimab in advanced cancers. Of note for this clone: The antigen remains undetermined.

V was trimmed by 4 bases and J by 6 bases, leaving 18 bases between them. The CDR3 contains 15 residues. Germline V gene lookup returns CDR1 SGHRS and CDR2 YFSETQ. Study-level results: Within 6 weeks, CD4+ and CD8+ blood T cells expanded clonally at 0.1 to 3.0 mg/kg. On average, CD8+ T cells showed a greater number of expanded clones than CD4+. Among patients with partial responses at 0.1-3.0 mg/kg, clonal expansion was among the lowest.

TCRdb's table, derived via immunoSEQ multiplex PCR, lists solely in-frame clones and lacks some. The sample holds some 66,000 clones, around 86% seen once. This specimen was CD4+ or CD8+ T cells sorted from blood, taken in a trial of the OX40 agonist ivuxolimab. The source of this sequence is an adult with an advanced solid tumor such as melanoma, head and neck, liver or kidney cancer. V and J are TRBV5-1 and TRBJ2-3, with D possibly matching TRBD2 (6 bases). As DNA, the CDR3 is TGCGCCAGCAGCCGCGGGACCCTAAGAGGGGATACGCAGTATTTT. Protein sequence: CASSRGTLRGDTQYF.